This entry describes one T cell receptor (beta chain). Its antigen is unidentified. These data are taken from a study of shared clonotypes between healthy human individuals. The study's findings and limits: Deeper or shallower sequencing was expected to change how clonotypes are shared among donors. Lower generation probabilities were found for non-shared clonotypes than for those shared by all four donors.

The DNA input per sorted-subset replicate PCR was roughly 210 ng, corresponding to 25,000 to 30,000 T cell genomes. Sequenced by immunoSEQ multiplex PCR; TCRdb stores in-frame clones only, minus some. This table has approximately 740,000 clones, less than 85% appearing once. It was into CD45RA+ naive and CD45RA-negative memory subsets that the CD4+ cells were split. The TCR sequence derives from a woman aged 25 to 39 in good health. Sequencing used memory CD4+ T cells sorted from blood. As for subset: CD45RA-negative fraction.

This CDR3 is CASKYSTDTQYF. The CDR3 DNA follows: TGTGCCAGCAAGTACAGCACAGATACGCAGTATTTT. The chain joins TRBV6-1 to TRBJ2-3; D is unresolved. In germline, CDR1 is MNHNS, CDR2 SASEGT. Between the trimmed V and J ends, which lost 7 bases and 0 bases, there was a span of 5 bases. This CDR3 region has 12 residues.